The subject of this entry is one T cell receptor (beta chain). Its antigen remains unknown. At one end, the junction sequence differs from germline, possibly due to a read error. The record originates from a study of blood T cells in healthy people across ages. The use of a sample-barcoded 5' primer and a J-beta primer mix characterized a second PCR of about 7 to 12 cycles. Via MiXCR, TCRdb re-called the 5' RACE reads, giving one row per CDR3 protein. The sample records some 710,000 distinct CDR3 sequences, about 47% being singletons. General observations from the study: Total diversity from one million sequenced T cells was likely underestimated.

This sequence was found in a man of 80 years or more in good health. The sequenced material came from blood.

CDR3 in amino acids: CVSSPPTSGGANEQFF. CDR3 in DNA: TGCGTCAGCAGCCCTCCGACTAGCGGGGGGGCCAATGAGCAGTTCTTC. J is TRBJ2-1 and V is TRBV4-3, with TRBD2 identical over 14 bases. Germline V gene data show CDR1 as LGHNA and CDR2 as YSLEER. CDR3 size: 16 residues.